The text below deals with one T cell receptor beta chain. Using its own MiXCR run on the RT-PCR reads, TCRdb lists one record per CDR3 protein. The profile covers about 18,000 distinct CDR3 sequences, with around 67% appearing a single time and less than 9.5% taken by the ten largest. This record comes from a study of yellow fever vaccine responses in identical twins. CDR1 and CDR2 from the germline V gene are SGHRS and YFSETQ. Trimming removed 4 bases from V and 3 bases from J, with 10 bases in between. CDR3 length equals 14 residues. The sample in question was T cells from blood (PBMCs), unsorted or a sorted subset (not recorded which), obtained before or after yellow fever vaccination (not recorded which). This sequence joins TRBV5-1 and TRBJ1-4; a weak D match, TRBD1 (6 bases). This TCR was recovered from a woman aged 18-29 years who received the yellow fever vaccine. The DNA of the CDR3 is TGCGCCAGCAGCGGCGGACAGCCTAATGAAAAACTGTTTTTT. Its protein is CASSGGQPNEKLFF.